This paragraph reports one T cell receptor (beta chain). It lacks a known antigen. There are no base qualities to consult, and no much larger clone falls within one base. The identical CDR3 is also encoded by other nucleotide sequences in the sample. These data belong to a study of shared clonotypes between healthy human individuals (dated by TCRdb to 2018 to 2021). Study-wide context: Three men and two women, aged 18 to 49 years, made up the cohort. Per donor, leukapheresis produced somewhere between about 0.9 and 9 billion PBMCs. Blood TCR repertoires of five healthy adults were deeply sequenced to estimate repertoire size and the extent of clonotype sharing between individuals. For each donor, CD4 naive and CD4 memory were each given three plates, CD8 naive was given two plates, and CD8 memory was given one plate. Libraries were prepared and TCR repertoires were sequenced by different laboratories using diverse techniques, in order to increase sequencing depth and limit assay-specific biases. Study-wide conclusions, independent of this receptor: Sampling was limited to blood, and TCR repertoires in tissue likely differ from TCR repertoires in blood. When a few donors were compared, the shared fraction of clonotypes was around 5% for naive CD4, around 3.5% for naive CD8, 2.3% for memory CD4, and roughly 0.4% for memory CD8. Even with the large sequencing depth, rarefaction of the sorted-subset datasets indicated that sequencing was incomplete. The genetic and exposure-history diversity represented was limited by the small number of donors. Compared with non-shared clonotypes, the clonotypes found in all four sorted-subset donors had higher generation probabilities. Pairwise subsampling led to the expectation that sequencing depth would affect the degree of clonotype sharing among donors. Naive subsets generally had larger estimated clonotype richness than memory subsets did.

The donors were healthy, HIV-negative adults who had no recently reported acute infections or vaccinations. Only Caucasian adults living in Nashville, Tennessee, USA were represented among the donors. CD4+ T cells were enriched through magnetic negative selection, after which naive cells were positively selected on CD45RA and the remaining negative fraction served as the memory subset. After blood collection by leukapheresis, PBMCs were isolated using Ficoll-Histopaque density gradient centrifugation and then cryopreserved in the vapor phase of liquid nitrogen. Purity and quantity of every magnetically sorted T cell population were checked by analytical flow cytometry. From each sorted fraction, genomic DNA was isolated and quantified by UV absorbance on a Nanodrop 2000c. From a lookup of the germline V gene, CDR1 and CDR2 are SGHAT and FQNNGV. Taken from cysteine to phenylalanine, the CDR3 has 15 residues. The retained sequence is limited to the CDR3, 45 bases, with the frame set at the first base. The trim is 0 bases for V and 5 bases for J, with a gap of 13 bases between the germline ends.

Using the deep immunoSEQ assay, TCR CDR3 regions were amplified from genomic DNA by multiplex PCR. Extracted genomic DNA from each cell subset was distributed evenly across all wells of several immunoSEQ 96-well plates, and each plate was treated as a replicate. For sorted subsets, each replicate PCR was loaded with around 220 ng genomic DNA, equivalent to 25,000 to 35,000 T cell genomes. The purified libraries were quantified using a Qubit 3.0 fluorometer, sized with a Bioanalyzer 2100, and then quantified again using the KAPA Library Quantification kit. Every immunoSEQ 96-well plate was sequenced on a separate single-read 150-cycle Illumina NextSeq 550 flow cell. The original pipeline was this. The immunoSEQ output contained only junctional sequences without quality scores, so filtering could not match that applied to full-length reads. Sequences were annotated with PyIR, a Python wrapper for IgBLAST v1.9, and V/J genes and CDR3 were assigned using IMGT germline references. Reads were filtered out if the reads had weak V/J assignments (E-value above 1e-6), no CDR3, stop codons, out-of-frame junctions, or ambiguous translated residues. V3J clonotypes were defined as sequences sharing the same inferred V gene, J gene, and CDR3 amino acid sequence. Percentage overlap between repertoires was calculated by dividing the number of shared unique clonotypes by the size of the smaller repertoire. RTK rarefaction, the Chao1 estimator, and Recon v2.1 estimates of unobserved clonotypes were used to assess repertoire richness. Generation probabilities for all TCRbeta clonotypes obtained by the gDNA method from several donors were computed using OLGA. Sourced from immuneACCESS, this table was stored by TCRdb with only in-frame sequences that have V and J called. A share of the clones is absent; for the studies checked, an unresolved V gene accounts for under half, and the remainder has no known explanation. D and trimming were read from the DNA, whereas the V and J calls and clone size are those reported in that table. The sample table records 2,100,000 or so clones; nearly 97% of these occur just once. The ten top clones hold around 0.13% of the sample.

The sequence is built from TRBV11-2 and TRBJ1-2; the D gene is perhaps TRBD1, from 5 matching bases. Sequenced input: naive CD4+ T cells sorted from blood. Read against the paper, the sample's cell subset or site label means: CD45RA+ positively selected. This clonotype was obtained from a young man in good health. CDR3 sequence: CASSLDLRGPYGYTF. Here is the DNA: TGTGCCAGCAGCTTAGATCTAAGGGGACCATATGGCTACACCTTC. The full variable domain, completed from the reference TRBV11-2 and TRBJ1-2 proteins outside the CDR3, reads EAGVAQSPRYKIIEKRQSVAFWCNPISGHATLYWYQQILGQGPKLLIQFQNNGVVDDSQLPKDRFSAERLKGVDSTLKIQPAKLEDSAVYLCASSLDLRGPYGYTFGSGTRLTVV.